This T cell receptor beta chain stems from a study of graft-versus-host responses after intestinal transplantation (dated by TCRdb to 2020 to 2022). About the investigation overall: The transplants that recipients got were multivisceral, liver-intestinal, or isolated intestinal. Donor T cell macrochimerism was defined as a peak of at least 4% donor T cells among recipient peripheral blood mononuclear cells. After intestinal transplantation, graft-versus-host and host-versus-graft alloreactive T cell clones were followed in the graft, circulation and bone marrow using bulk TCR-beta CDR3 sequencing. Samples from a few later patients were sequenced in-house on an Illumina MiSeq with MiXCR processing rather than by the commercial service. A cohort of 24 intestinal transplant recipients, including one retransplant, was enrolled, and a few patients lacking pretransplant specimens were excluded. Every recipient was given anti-thymocyte globulin induction, then maintenance tacrolimus and steroids for approximately 3 years. Alloreactive clones were identified by sequencing pre-transplant mixed lymphocyte reaction products and comparing these products with unstimulated pre-transplant donor and recipient T cells.

The time point label of this sample denotes: cells obtained before transplantation from donor or recipient. CD3+CD4+ and CD3+CD8+ populations were FACS-sorted from unstimulated pre-transplant donor and recipient cells taken from spleen or lymph nodes. Regarding this clone: Its antigen remains unidentified. No base quality values were provided; no much bigger clone lies one nucleotide off.

The V and J ends are trimmed by 1 base and 6 bases, leaving 9 bases between them. The CDR1 and CDR2 encoded by the germline V gene are SGHRS and YFSETQ. Reading from cysteine to phenylalanine, the CDR3 counts 13 amino acids. CDR3 DNA is the only sequence kept; it has 39 bases, read in frame from the first base. The library relied on the immunoSEQ multiplex PCR assay. For most patients, genomic DNA was isolated using the Qiagen DNeasy Blood and Tissue Kit and was shipped frozen to Adaptive Biotechnologies for TCR sequencing. For most patients, genomic DNA was subjected to high-throughput TCR-beta CDR3 sequencing by Adaptive Biotechnologies. Per the original workflow: Adaptive's ImmunoSEQ software supplied the TCR sequencing data for 15 to 20 patients, while MiXCR and VDJtools were used to process a few other patients. CD4 versus CD8 sorting errors were corrected by removing sequences found in both subsets at a frequency ratio below 5:1. CDR3 nucleotide sequences shared by donor and recipient were removed because the origin of these sequences could not be assigned. To count as alloreactive, a clone needed at least 2-fold expansion over unstimulated cells and a minimum CFSE-low frequency of 0.002% (template counts) or 0.001% (read counts). Clones detected in sequenced pre-transplant spleen, lymph node, or MLR CFSE-low populations of the donor or recipient were defined as mappable. The cumulative frequency of alloreactive clones was calculated as a percentage of all sequences, weighted by copy number. In TCRdb, the immuneACCESS table is reduced to in-frame sequences with V and J assigned. These tables do not hold every clone; where another copy was compared, an unresolved V gene accounts for under half, and the others remain unexplained. Clonal size and the V and J genes are those of that table, whereas D and trimming came from the DNA. The sample table lists 95,000 to 110,000 clones, about nine tenths of them with a count of one. The ten most abundant clones make up about 0.73% of the sample.

General findings and caveats noted by the study authors: Early after transplant, peak levels of circulating GvH clones were found to be associated with declines in HvG clones. The conclusions were limited by the relatively low number and heterogeneity of the intestinal transplant patients. Patients with donor T cell macrochimerism had high GvH to HvG T cell clonal ratios in their allografts. GvH clones turned up in recipient bone marrow, with some appearing earlier in ileal mucosa or blood, a pattern consistent with an intestinal mucosal origin.

The rearranged segments are TRBV5-1 and TRBJ2-3, with a tentative D gene TRBD1 over 5 matching bases. The source was unstimulated CD4+ T cells sorted from spleen or lymph node cells, collected before transplant. This clonotype was obtained from a human donor who was the organ donor for an intestinal transplant. The nucleotide sequence is TGCGCCAGCAGCTTGTGGGGCCCGGATACGCAGTATTTT. It translates as CASSLWGPDTQYF. With the rest looked up from the reference TRBV5-1 and TRBJ2-3 genes rather than sequenced, the full variable domain is KAGVTQTPRYLIKTRGQQVTLSCSPISGHRSVSWYQQTPGQGLQFLFEYFSETQRNKGNFPGRFSGRQFSNSRSEMNVSTLELGDSALYLCASSLWGPDTQYFGPGTRLTVL.